This TCR beta chain was recovered during a study of blood T cell repertoires in COVID-19. As for the study in general: Spain, Italy and the United States supplied samples that represented acute and convalescent COVID-19. Sources were T cells, B-cell-depleted T cells, or PBMCs; the material itself was cDNA or gDNA.

Source study methods: How many nucleated cells were present was estimated from reference gene primer amplification. Libraries were prepared by immunoSEQ multiplex PCR; TCRdb keeps only in-frame clonotypes and omits some of them. V, J and clone size reflect that table, while D and trimming were determined from the DNA. The data contain some 90,000 clones, 75% to 95% of them singletons. Between the trimmed V and J ends, which lost 5 bases and 1 base, there was a span of 12 bases. Germline lookup yields CDR1 PRHDT and CDR2 FYEKMQ (reference sequence). This CDR3 has 15 amino acids. Sequencing was carried out using peripheral blood. The rearrangement links TRBV13 to TRBJ1-3; D uncertain. The TCR originated in a woman aged 45-59 years in a cohort sampled during active COVID-19. CDR3 nucleotide sequence: TGTGCCAGCAGCCCTTCCCGGGATTCTGGAAACACCATATATTTT. Protein sequence: CASSPSRDSGNTIYF. The full variable domain, with the rest looked up from reference TRBV13 and TRBJ1-3, is AAGVIQSPRHLIKEKRETATLKCYPIPRHDTVYWYQQGPGQDPQFLISFYEKMQSDKGSIPDRFSAQQFSDYHSELNMSSLELGDSALYFCASSPSRDSGNTIYFGEGSWLTVV.